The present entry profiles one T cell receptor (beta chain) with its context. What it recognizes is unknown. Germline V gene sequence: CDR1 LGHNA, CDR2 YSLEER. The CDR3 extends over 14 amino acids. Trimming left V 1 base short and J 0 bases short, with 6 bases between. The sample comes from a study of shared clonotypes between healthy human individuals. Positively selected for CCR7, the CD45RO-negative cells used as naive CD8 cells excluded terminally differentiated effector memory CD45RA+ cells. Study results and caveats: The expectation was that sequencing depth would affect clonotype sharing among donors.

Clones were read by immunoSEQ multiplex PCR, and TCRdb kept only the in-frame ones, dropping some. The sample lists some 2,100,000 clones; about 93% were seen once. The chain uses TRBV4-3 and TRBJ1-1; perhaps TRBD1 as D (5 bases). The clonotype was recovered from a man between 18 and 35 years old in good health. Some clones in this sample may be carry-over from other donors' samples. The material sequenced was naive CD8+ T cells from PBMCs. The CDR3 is CASSQGDLNTEAFF. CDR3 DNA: TGCGCCAGCAGCCAAGGGGACCTGAACACTGAAGCTTTCTTT.